This T cell receptor beta chain was captured in a study of CD8+CD57+ T cells in acquired aplastic anemia. Across the study: DNA per sorted CD4+ or CD8+ sample ranged roughly 0.18 to 30 ug, averaging 3.2 ug.

By flow cytometry, patients selected for sequencing had shown an expansion of CD8+CD57+ cells. This clonotype was detected a few times. Its antigen is undetermined. The CDR3 is made up of 14 amino acids. CDR1 and CDR2 from the germline V gene are SEHNR and FQNEAQ (reference sequence). V gave up 5 bases and J gave up 2 bases, with 7 bases separating them. Study findings and constraints: In CD8+ cells, Simpson's diversity showed no significant difference between patients and controls. Between patients and controls, about 30 CD8+ CDR3 sequences were found in common.

Profiling of TCR beta VDJ combinations and CDR3 sequences used genomic DNA as template. Using its own MiXCR run on the reads, TCRdb lists one record per CDR3 protein. The table shows around 290,000 distinct CDR3 sequences, with about three fifths occurring only once. This clonotype was obtained from a human donor with aplastic anemia. The chain is built from TRBV7-9 and TRBJ2-6; no reliable D call. Sample: sorted CD4+, CD8+, or CD8+CD57+ T cells (not recorded which) from PBMCs. The CDR3 here is CASSPVTGANVLTF. CDR3 DNA: TGTGCCAGCAGCCCTGTTACTGGGGCCAACGTCCTGACTTTC. Filled out from reference TRBV7-9 and TRBJ2-6, the complete variable domain reads DTGVSQNPRHKITKRGQNVTFRCDPISEHNRLYWYRQTLGQGPEFLTYFQNEAQLEKSRLLSDRFSAERPKGSFSTLEIQRTEQGDSAMYLCASSPVTGANVLTFGAGSRLTVL.